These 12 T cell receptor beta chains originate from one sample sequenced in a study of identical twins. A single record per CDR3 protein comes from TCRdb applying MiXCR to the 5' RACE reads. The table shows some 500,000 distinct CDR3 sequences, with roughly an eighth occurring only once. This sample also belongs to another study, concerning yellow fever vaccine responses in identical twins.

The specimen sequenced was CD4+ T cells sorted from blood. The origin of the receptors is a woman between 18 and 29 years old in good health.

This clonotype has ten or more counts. CDR3 region: CASSARETQYF. CDR3 bases: TGTGCCAGCAGTGCCCGGGAGACCCAGTACTTC. This chain links TRBV12-3 or TRBV12-4 with TRBJ2-5; D gene ambiguous. The CDR3 has 11 residues. Trimming left V 5 bases short and J 5 bases short, with 6 bases between.

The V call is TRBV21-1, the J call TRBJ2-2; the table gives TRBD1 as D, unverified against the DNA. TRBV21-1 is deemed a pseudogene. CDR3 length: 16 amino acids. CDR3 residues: CASTPGRGRNTGELFF. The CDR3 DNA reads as TGTGCCAGCACCCCAGGGAGGGGGCGGAACACCGGGGAGCTGTTTTTT.

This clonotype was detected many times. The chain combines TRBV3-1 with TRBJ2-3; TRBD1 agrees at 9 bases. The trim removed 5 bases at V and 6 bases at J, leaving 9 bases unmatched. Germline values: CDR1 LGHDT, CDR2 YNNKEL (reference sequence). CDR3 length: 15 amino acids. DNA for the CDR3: TGTGCCAGCAGCTTCCGGGACAGGGCGTCGGATACGCAGTATTTT. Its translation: CASSFRDRASDTQYF.

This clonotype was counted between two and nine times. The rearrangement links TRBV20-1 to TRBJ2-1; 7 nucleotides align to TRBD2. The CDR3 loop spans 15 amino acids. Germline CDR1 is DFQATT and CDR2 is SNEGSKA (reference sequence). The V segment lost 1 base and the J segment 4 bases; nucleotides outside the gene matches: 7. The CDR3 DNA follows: TGCAGTGCTAGAGCGCTAGCGGCAGCATACAATGAGCAGTTCTTC. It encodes CSARALAAAYNEQFF.

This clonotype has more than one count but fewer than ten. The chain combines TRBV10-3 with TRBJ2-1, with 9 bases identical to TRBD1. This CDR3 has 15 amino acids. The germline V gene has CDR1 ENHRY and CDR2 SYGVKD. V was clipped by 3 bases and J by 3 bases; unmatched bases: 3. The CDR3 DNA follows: TGTGCCATCAGTGATGGGACAGGGCTCTACAATGAGCAGTTCTTC. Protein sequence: CAISDGTGLYNEQFF.

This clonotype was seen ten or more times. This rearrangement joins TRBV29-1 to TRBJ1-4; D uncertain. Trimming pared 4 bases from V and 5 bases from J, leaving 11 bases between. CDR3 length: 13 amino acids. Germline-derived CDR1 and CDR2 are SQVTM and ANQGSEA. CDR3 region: CSVAPVENEKLFF. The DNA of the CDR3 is TGCAGCGTTGCCCCGGTGGAGAATGAAAAACTGTTTTTT.

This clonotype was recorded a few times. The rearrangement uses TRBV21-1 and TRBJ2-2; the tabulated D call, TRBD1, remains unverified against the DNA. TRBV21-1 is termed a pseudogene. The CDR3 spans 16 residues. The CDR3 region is CASSKGDRVNTGELFF. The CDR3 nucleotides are TGTGCCAGCAGCAAAGGAGACAGGGTGAACACCGGGGAGCTGTTTTTT.

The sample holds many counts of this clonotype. The CDR3, as DNA: TGTGCCAGCAGCCAAGCAGGGGCTGGGGCCAACGTCCTGACTTTC. Protein sequence: CASSQAGAGANVLTF. The V call is TRBV3-1, the J call TRBJ2-6, with D tentatively TRBD1 (6 bases). Looked up from germline, CDR1 is LGHDT and CDR2 is YNNKEL (reference sequence). The CDR3 loop spans 15 amino acids. With 1 base removed from V and 2 bases from J, the gap between germline ends came to 6 bases.

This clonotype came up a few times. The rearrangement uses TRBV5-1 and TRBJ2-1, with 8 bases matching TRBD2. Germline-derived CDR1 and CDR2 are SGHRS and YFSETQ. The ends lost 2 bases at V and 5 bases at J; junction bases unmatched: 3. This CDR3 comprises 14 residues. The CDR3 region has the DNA TGCGCCAGCAGCTTCGAGCGGGGGAACAATGAGCAGTTCTTC. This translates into CASSFERGNNEQFF.

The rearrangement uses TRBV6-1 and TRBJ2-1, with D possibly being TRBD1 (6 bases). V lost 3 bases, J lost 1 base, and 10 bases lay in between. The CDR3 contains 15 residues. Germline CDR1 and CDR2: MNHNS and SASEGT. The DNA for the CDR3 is TGTGCCAGCAGTGATAGGCAGGGGTCCTACAATGAGCAGTTCTTC. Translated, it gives CASSDRQGSYNEQFF.

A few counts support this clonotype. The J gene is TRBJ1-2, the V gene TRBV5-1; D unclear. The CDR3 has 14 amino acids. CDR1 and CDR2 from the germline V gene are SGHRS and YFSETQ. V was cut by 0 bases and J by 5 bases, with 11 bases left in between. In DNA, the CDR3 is TGCGCCAGCAGCTTGGGTGCAGACCGGTATGGCTACACCTTC. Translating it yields CASSLGADRYGYTF. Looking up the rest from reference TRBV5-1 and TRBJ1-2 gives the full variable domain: KAGVTQTPRYLIKTRGQQVTLSCSPISGHRSVSWYQQTPGQGLQFLFEYFSETQRNKGNFPGRFSGRQFSNSRSEMNVSTLELGDSALYLCASSLGADRYGYTFGSGTRLTVV.

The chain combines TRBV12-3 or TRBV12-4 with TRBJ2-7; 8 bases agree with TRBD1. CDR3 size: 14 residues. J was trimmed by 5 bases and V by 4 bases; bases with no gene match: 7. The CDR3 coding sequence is TGTGCCAGCAGTTCCAGGGGGCGCTTCCACGAGCAGTACTTC. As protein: CASSSRGRFHEQYF.